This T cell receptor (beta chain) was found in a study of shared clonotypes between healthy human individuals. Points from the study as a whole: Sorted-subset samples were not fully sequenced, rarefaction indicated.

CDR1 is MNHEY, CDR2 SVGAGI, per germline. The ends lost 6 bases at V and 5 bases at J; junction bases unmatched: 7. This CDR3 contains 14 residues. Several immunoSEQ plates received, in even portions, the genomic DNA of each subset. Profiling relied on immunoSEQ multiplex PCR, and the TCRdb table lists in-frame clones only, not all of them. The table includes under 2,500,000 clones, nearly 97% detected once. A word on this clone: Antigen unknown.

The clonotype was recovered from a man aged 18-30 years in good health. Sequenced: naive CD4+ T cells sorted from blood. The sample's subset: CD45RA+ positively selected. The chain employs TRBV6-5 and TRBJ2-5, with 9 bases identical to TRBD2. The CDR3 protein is CASSVAGVEETQYF. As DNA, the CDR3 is TGTGCCAGCAGCGTAGCGGGAGTGGAGGAGACCCAGTACTTC.